Each of the 27 T cell receptor beta chains below was sequenced from the same sample in a study of long-term antiretroviral therapy in people with HIV. A v3.0 immunoSEQ assay was performed at survey level. Method: immunoSEQ multiplex PCR; TCRdb's copy keeps in-frame clones and lacks some. The data show fewer than 25,000 clones, roughly 84% seen once. The sequences come from unsorted PBMCs, collected approximately 6.2 years after starting antiretroviral therapy. The receptors stem from a man under 40 with HIV.

This rearrangement joins TRBV7-3 to TRBJ2-3, with D maybe TRBD2 (5 bases). Germline V gene lookup returns CDR1 SGHTA and CDR2 FQGTGA. The ends were cut back, 10 bases at V and 0 bases at J, with 20 bases in the middle. The CDR3 has 16 amino acids. This CDR3 reads CATQGTGLTSTDTQYF. The CDR3 bases are TGTGCCACCCAAGGAACCGGACTCACTAGCACAGATACGCAGTATTTT.

The J gene is TRBJ1-1, the V gene TRBV19, with no clear D. Deletions cut 3 bases from V and 2 bases from J, with 13 bases between. The CDR3 length is 15 residues. From germline, CDR1 is LNHDA and CDR2 SQIVND (reference sequence). The CDR3 DNA follows: TGTGCCAGTAGTATCGGAGGGCGGGTAAACACTGAAGCTTTCTTT. Translation: CASSIGGRVNTEAFF.

The chain links TRBV7-9 to TRBJ2-2; 8 nucleotides line up with TRBD1. V lost 6 bases, J lost 1 base, and 4 bases stayed unmatched. The V gene's germline CDR1 is SEHNR and CDR2 FQNEAQ (reference sequence). The CDR3 is made up of 15 amino acids. CDR3 DNA sequence: TGTGCCAGCAGACCCGGGACAGGGAACACCGGGGAGCTGTTTTTT. Translating gives CASRPGTGNTGELFF.

The genes are TRBV4-1 and TRBJ2-2; D gene uncertain. The V and J ends lost 0 bases and 7 bases respectively, with 12 bases between them. The CDR3 has 15 amino acids. CDR1 is MGHRA, CDR2 YSYEKL, per germline. For the CDR3, the DNA is TGCGCCAGCAGCCAAGATTACAGTAGTCACGGGGAGCTGTTTTTT. It encodes CASSQDYSSHGELFF.

This chain links TRBV11-3 with TRBJ2-1; 8 bases fit TRBD1. This CDR3 spans 15 amino acids. Germline CDR1 SGHNT, CDR2 YENEEA. V was pared by 4 bases and J by 4 bases, with 6 bases of the junction left unmatched. CDR3 sequence (DNA): TGTGCCAGCAGCTCACAGGGGGGCCTTTACAATGAGCAGTTCTTC. Translating it yields CASSSQGGLYNEQFF.

This chain connects TRBV5-4 to TRBJ2-7; 9 positions match TRBD1. Germline V gene lookup returns CDR1 SGHNT and CDR2 YYREEE (reference sequence). This CDR3 region has 15 residues. J gave up 1 base and V 3 bases, and 5 bases lay outside the gene matches. CDR3 sequence (DNA): TGTGCCAGCAGCTCGGGACAGGGTCTATCCTACGAGCAGTACTTC. This encodes CASSSGQGLSYEQYF.

The CDR3 region is CASMLGEANTEAFF. CDR3 in DNA: TGTGCCAGCATGCTTGGGGAAGCGAACACTGAAGCTTTCTTT. The V gene is TRBV6-1, the J gene TRBJ1-1; D remains unclear. The CDR3 sequence is 14 residues long. Germline V gives CDR1 MNHNS, CDR2 SASEGT. Trimming cost V 7 bases and J 1 base, with 13 bases left between them.

This chain connects TRBV7-2 to TRBJ1-6; TRBD1 is a possible D gene (5 bases). The germline gives CDR1 SGHTA, CDR2 FQGNSA. The CDR3 is 16 residues long. V dropped 2 bases and J dropped 7 bases, with 15 bases sitting between them. The CDR3, as DNA: TGTGCCAGCAGCTTAAACGCGGGGCGGGGAAATTCACCCCTCCACTTT. Translated: CASSLNAGRGNSPLHF.

This chain connects TRBV9 to TRBJ1-6, with a weak D call TRBD1 (5 bases). Germline V lookup: CDR1 SGDLS, CDR2 YYNGEE. The CDR3 sequence is 13 residues long. V lost 4 bases and J 10 bases, leaving 12 bases between the germline ends. This chain's CDR3 is CASSSDSPSPLHF. The CDR3 nucleotides read TGTGCCAGCAGCTCCGACAGCCCCTCACCCCTCCACTTT.

V gene TRBV7-9 combines with J gene TRBJ1-5; D unclear. V lost 4 bases, J lost 3 bases, and 7 bases lay in between. The V gene's germline CDR1 is SEHNR and CDR2 FQNEAQ (reference sequence). This CDR3 is 13 amino acids long. The chain's CDR3 is CASSSQSNQPQHF. DNA for the CDR3: TGTGCCAGCAGCTCCCAATCCAATCAGCCCCAGCATTTT. Complete variable domain (other parts from reference TRBV7-9 and TRBJ1-5): DTGVSQNPRHKITKRGQNVTFRCDPISEHNRLYWYRQTLGQGPEFLTYFQNEAQLEKSRLLSDRFSAERPKGSFSTLEIQRTEQGDSAMYLCASSSQSNQPQHFGDGTRLSIL.

This clone was seen more than once but under ten times. V usage is TRBV7-2 and J usage is TRBJ2-2; 7 bases agree with TRBD1. The CDR3 loop spans 13 amino acids. Trimming at V came to 10 bases and at J to 2 bases, leaving 4 bases not matched to a gene. The germline V gene encodes CDR1 SGHTA and CDR2 FQGNSA. CDR3: CAIGQDNTGELFF. The CDR3 DNA follows: TGTGCCATCGGACAGGATAACACCGGGGAGCTGTTTTTT.

The J gene is TRBJ2-2, the V gene TRBV11-2; 12 positions match TRBD2. The ends lost 6 bases at V and 9 bases at J; junction bases unmatched: 11. The length of the CDR3 is 16 residues. Per germline, CDR1 SGHAT and CDR2 FQNNGV. CDR3 residues: CASRNGGLAGFRELFF. CDR3 bases: TGTGCCAGCAGAAACGGGGGACTAGCGGGCTTCCGGGAGCTGTTTTTT. Based on the CDR3 plus reference TRBV11-2 and TRBJ2-2, the full variable domain is EAGVAQSPRYKIIEKRQSVAFWCNPISGHATLYWYQQILGQGPKLLIQFQNNGVVDDSQLPKDRFSAERLKGVDSTLKIQPAKLEDSAVYLCASRNGGLAGFRELFFGEGSRLTVL.

This clone has just one count. V usage is TRBV7-9 and J usage is TRBJ2-5, with D perhaps TRBD1 (6 bases). The CDR3 has 15 residues. Trimming cost V 1 base and J 1 base, with 10 bases left between them. Germline CDR1 is SEHNR and CDR2 is FQNEAQ (reference sequence). CDR3 sequence reads: CASSLGQGLQETQYF. The CDR3 DNA sequence: TGTGCCAGCAGCTTAGGTCAGGGGCTCCAAGAGACCCAGTACTTC. Together with reference TRBV7-9 and TRBJ2-5, the CDR3 gives the full variable domain: DTGVSQNPRHKITKRGQNVTFRCDPISEHNRLYWYRQTLGQGPEFLTYFQNEAQLEKSRLLSDRFSAERPKGSFSTLEIQRTEQGDSAMYLCASSLGQGLQETQYFGPGTRLLVL.

The chain combines TRBV18 with TRBJ2-7, with D perhaps TRBD1 (6 bases). This CDR3 comprises 15 residues. Germline V CDR1 and CDR2: KGHSH, LQKENI. With 6 bases removed from V and 0 bases from J, the gap between germline ends came to 15 bases. CDR3 nucleotide sequence: TGTGCCAGCTCCCTTCTCCGGGACAACTCCTACGAGCAGTACTTC. Translated, it gives CASSLLRDNSYEQYF. Combining the CDR3 with reference TRBV18 and TRBJ2-7 gives the whole variable domain NAGVMQNPRHLVRRRGQEARLRCSPMKGHSHVYWYRQLPEEGLKFMVYLQKENIIDESGMPKERFSAEFPKEGPSILRIQQVVRGDSAAYFCASSLLRDNSYEQYFGPGTRLTVT.

The J gene is TRBJ1-4, the V gene TRBV7-9, with TRBD1 identical over 7 bases. Germline V gives CDR1 SEHNR, CDR2 FQNEAQ (reference sequence). With V trimmed by 7 bases and J by 3 bases, 5 bases remained unmatched. This CDR3 comprises 14 residues. CDR3 nucleotide sequence: TGTGCCAGCAACCCACAGGGGTCTAATGAAAAACTGTTTTTT. This sequence encodes CASNPQGSNEKLFF.

The rearrangement uses TRBV6-5 and TRBJ2-7; no firm D call. The CDR3 has 16 amino acids. V shed 2 bases and J shed 6 bases, with 20 bases lying between them. Germline V lookup: CDR1 MNHEY, CDR2 SVGAGI. Here the CDR3 reads CASSYGPPRIFGEQYF. CDR3 bases: TGTGCCAGCAGTTACGGCCCTCCGAGAATCTTCGGCGAGCAGTACTTC.

This chain joins TRBV4-3 and TRBJ1-1, with D unclear. The CDR3 length is 14 residues. The V end lost 1 base, the J end lost 0 bases, and 6 bases lay between the germline ends. Germline values: CDR1 LGHNA, CDR2 YSLEER. CDR3 region: CASSQARVNTEAFF. As DNA, the CDR3 is TGCGCCAGCAGCCAAGCTCGGGTGAACACTGAAGCTTTCTTT.

This clone was seen a single time. The V gene is TRBV27, the J gene TRBJ1-2; D is possibly TRBD1 (5 bases). CDR3 length: 13 residues. Germline V lookup: CDR1 MNHEY, CDR2 SMNVEV (reference sequence). Trimming removed 4 bases at V and 6 bases at J, with 12 bases between. The CDR3 DNA reads as TGTGCCAGCAGTTACGGGTCAGGGAATGGCTACACCTTC. Amino acids: CASSYGSGNGYTF.

The chain has TRBV19 and TRBJ1-2, with D tentatively TRBD1 (6 bases). The CDR3 runs 16 residues. Trimming removed 6 bases at V and 2 bases at J, with 19 bases between. Germline-derived CDR1 and CDR2 are LNHDA and SQIVND (reference sequence). For the CDR3, the DNA is TGTGCCAGTAGAATGCTTATGGTCCAGGGGAACTATGGCTACACCTTC. It specifies CASRMLMVQGNYGYTF.

In this sample, this clone turned up once. The chain carries TRBV7-2 and TRBJ2-3, with D hard to call. This CDR3 region has 13 residues. Trimming stripped 5 bases from V and 2 bases from J, with 8 bases between. Germline V lookup: CDR1 SGHTA, CDR2 FQGNSA. The CDR3 DNA reads as TGTGCCAGCAGCCTACAGTACACAGATACGCAGTATTTT. This codes for CASSLQYTDTQYF.

The V gene is TRBV27, the J gene TRBJ2-7, with 12 bases lining up with TRBD2. With V trimmed by 4 bases and J by 4 bases, 5 bases remained unmatched. CDR3 length equals 15 residues. CDR1 MNHEY and CDR2 SMNVEV come from the germline V gene (reference sequence). Here the CDR3 DNA reads TGTGCCAGCAGTTCCTCTAGCGGGGGGGTATACGAGCAGTACTTC. Residues: CASSSSSGGVYEQYF.

CDR3 DNA: TGTGCCAGCATAAGGATGAAGGGCACTGCAGATACGCAGTATTTT. Its translation is CASIRMKGTADTQYF. The chain recombines TRBV6-1 with TRBJ2-3; D unresolved. Per the germline V gene, CDR1 is MNHNS and CDR2 is SASEGT. The CDR3 length is 15 residues. Trimming shortened V by 7 bases and J by 4 bases, and 18 bases separated the two germline ends.

This clone is judged medium-sized. The chain recombines TRBV4-3 with TRBJ1-5; TRBD1 might be the D (5 bases). The CDR3 extends over 15 amino acids. Germline-derived CDR1 and CDR2 are LGHNA and YSLEER. Trimming left V 0 bases short and J 4 bases short, with 10 bases between. The CDR3 here is CASSQEAGLNQPQHF. The CDR3 DNA follows: TGCGCCAGCAGCCAAGAAGCGGGACTGAATCAGCCCCAGCATTTT.

This clone was counted a single time. The V call is TRBV19, the J call TRBJ2-7; tentatively, D is TRBD2 (6 bases). The ends were cut back, 4 bases at V and 7 bases at J, with 26 bases in the middle. The CDR3 runs 17 residues. From germline, CDR1 is LNHDA and CDR2 SQIVND (reference sequence). The CDR3 region is CASSTVWEAFSPMEQYF. The CDR3 nucleotides are TGTGCCAGTAGTACAGTTTGGGAGGCTTTCTCCCCCATGGAGCAGTACTTC.

The rearrangement uses TRBV30 and TRBJ1-1, with D hard to call. The CDR3 extends over 13 amino acids. CDR1 and CDR2 (germline): GTSNPN, SVGIG (reference sequence). Trimming left V 3 bases short and J 2 bases short, with 10 bases between. CDR3 loop: CAWSPFTNTEAFF. CDR3 sequence (DNA): TGTGCCTGGAGCCCCTTTACAAACACTGAAGCTTTCTTT.

In its sample, this clone was seen once. The rearrangement uses TRBV11-2 and TRBJ1-5; the D gene is possibly TRBD1 (6 bases). With 5 bases removed from V and 0 bases from J, the gap between germline ends came to 11 bases. Germline-derived CDR1 and CDR2 are SGHAT and FQNNGV. The CDR3 covers 15 residues. In DNA form, the CDR3 reads TGTGCCAGCAGCGTCCAGGGGTATAGCAATCAGCCCCAGCATTTT. This sequence encodes CASSVQGYSNQPQHF. The variable domain in full, completed from reference TRBV11-2 and TRBJ1-5, reads EAGVAQSPRYKIIEKRQSVAFWCNPISGHATLYWYQQILGQGPKLLIQFQNNGVVDDSQLPKDRFSAERLKGVDSTLKIQPAKLEDSAVYLCASSVQGYSNQPQHFGDGTRLSIL.

This chain joins TRBV5-6 and TRBJ2-1; D assignment may be TRBD1 or TRBD2 (5 bases each). CDR1 is SGHDT, CDR2 YYEEEE, per germline. This CDR3 contains 17 residues. The ends were cut back, 5 bases at V and 0 bases at J, with 18 bases in the middle. CDR3 nucleotides: TGTGCCAGCAGTTCGGACGGGGCGAAGAGCTCCTACAATGAGCAGTTCTTC. It codes for CASSSDGAKSSYNEQFF.